This T cell receptor beta chain was sequenced during a study of T cell repertoires in aging, cancer and after chemotherapy. Study-wide background: Patients with glioblastoma brain tumors were sampled before and after temozolomide-based therapy.

Multiplex touch-down PCR with TRB-A/B primers amplified rearranged V-D-J TRB sequences. TCRdb recomputed calls from the multiplex PCR reads with MiXCR, one row per CDR3 protein. Among some 2,000 distinct CDR3 sequences listed, 30% to 40% were seen once. This CDR3 is built from 15 residues. Per germline, CDR1 LNHDA and CDR2 SQIVND (reference sequence). J lost 4 bases, V lost 0 bases, and 2 bases had no gene match. Amplification of TCR beta used genomic DNA extracted from peripheral blood. This receptor was taken from a human donor with a solid tumor. This chain uses TRBV19 with TRBJ1-5, with 8 bases matching TRBD1. Sequencing was done on a sample of blood. For the CDR3, the DNA is TGTGCCAGTAGTATAGACAGGGGGCAGAATCAGCCCCAGCATTTT. It is translated as CASSIDRGQNQPQHF.